What follows are 11 T cell receptor beta chains derived from one specimen sequenced in a study of sequential checkpoint blockade in melanoma. Sequenced by immunoSEQ multiplex PCR; TCRdb stores in-frame clones only, minus some. The table lists about 5,300 clones, roughly three fifths of them singletons, with 35% to 50% in the top ten. Treatment defined: randomized to nivolumab then ipilimumab (arm A) or the reverse (arm B). Sequencing was performed on CD8+ T cells sorted from blood (inferred from file names), taken from a patient given nivolumab and ipilimumab in sequence. The receptors come from a human donor with melanoma.

This clone is categorized as medium-sized (0.01 to 0.1%). The V and J genes are TRBV4-2 and TRBJ1-2; 9 bases match TRBD1. Germline V gene data show CDR1 as LGHNA and CDR2 as YNFKEQ. Trimming removed 1 base from V and 8 bases from J; junction bases left unmatched: 5. The CDR3 length is 14 residues. The CDR3 nucleotides are TGTGCCAGCAGCCAAGTACGGGACAGGGAGGGCTACACCTTC. Protein sequence: CASSQVRDREGYTF.

The chain employs TRBV7-3 and TRBJ2-7; 8 nucleotides align to TRBD1. The germline CDR1 and CDR2 sequences are SGHTA and FQGTGA. This CDR3 contains 12 residues. The junction had 2 bases not matched to a gene; V was cut back by 4 bases and J by 6 bases. CDR3 DNA sequence: TGTGCCAGCAGCTCACAGGGGGGCGAGCAGTACTTC. This sequence encodes CASSSQGGEQYF.

This clone was observed once. This sequence joins TRBV5-1 and TRBJ1-2, with 12 positions matching TRBD1. J gave up 6 bases and V 3 bases, and 6 bases lay outside the gene matches. The CDR3 totals 15 residues. Germline V gene sequence: CDR1 SGHRS, CDR2 YFSETQ. The CDR3 sequence is CASSWGDRGRDGYTF. In DNA form, the CDR3 reads TGCGCCAGCAGCTGGGGGGACAGGGGGCGAGATGGCTACACCTTC. Full variable domain (rest looked up from reference TRBV5-1 and TRBJ1-2): KAGVTQTPRYLIKTRGQQVTLSCSPISGHRSVSWYQQTPGQGLQFLFEYFSETQRNKGNFPGRFSGRQFSNSRSEMNVSTLELGDSALYLCASSWGDRGRDGYTFGSGTRLTVV.

This clone has more than one count but fewer than ten. V usage is TRBV19 and J usage is TRBJ1-1, with a tentative D call TRBD1 (5 bases). CDR3 size: 14 residues. CDR1 and CDR2 from the germline V gene are LNHDA and SQIVND (reference sequence). The V gene lost 5 bases and the J gene lost 4 bases, with 14 bases spanning the gap. The CDR3 coding sequence is TGTGCCAGTAGTTTGGCAGAAAGGGGCACTGAAGCTTTCTTT. It is translated as CASSLAERGTEAFF.

Notes on this clone: At one of its ends the junction is not consistent with the germline gene, which may arise from a read error. Distinct nucleotide sequences in the sample also encode this CDR3. The V gene is TRBV6-6, the J gene TRBJ2-2, with D unclear. From germline, CDR1 is MNHNY and CDR2 SVGAGI (reference sequence). The CDR3 length is 15 residues. CDR3 nucleotides: TGCGCCAGCAGTTACGACGCGGAAGACGTCGGGGAGCTGTTTTTT. Protein product: CASSYDAEDVGELFF.

This rearrangement joins TRBV5-1 to TRBJ2-7, with 7 bases that match TRBD2. The germline V gene encodes CDR1 SGHRS and CDR2 YFSETQ. After removal of 4 bases from V and 7 bases from J, the junction contained 8 bases not matched to a gene. The CDR3 is made up of 13 amino acids. The CDR3 here is CASSGGGAGEQYF. The CDR3 DNA sequence: TGCGCCAGCAGCGGGGGGGGAGCTGGAGAGCAGTACTTC.

This sequence joins TRBV4-3 and TRBJ2-5; D ambiguous. The CDR3 sequence is 15 residues long. Deletions cut 3 bases from V and 2 bases from J, with 13 bases between. Germline V lookup: CDR1 LGHNA, CDR2 YSLEER. CDR3 in DNA: TGCGCCAGCAGCCACTCCTATGAGCCGCAAGAGACCCAGTACTTC. Translation gives CASSHSYEPQETQYF.

This clone was seen a handful of times. V and J are TRBV9 and TRBJ2-7; the match to TRBD2 covers 7 bases. The J segment lost 3 bases and the V segment lost 0 bases, leaving 3 bases of the junction unmatched. Germline CDR1 is SGDLS and CDR2 is YYNGEE. The CDR3 loop spans 14 amino acids. CDR3 DNA: TGTGCCAGCAGCGTAGGCGGGGGTAACTACGAGCAGTACTTC. Translated: CASSVGGGNYEQYF.

The rearrangement links TRBV15 to TRBJ1-2; TRBD1 matches 7 bases. Germline CDR1 LNHNV, CDR2 YYDKDF (reference sequence). The CDR3 has 16 residues. V lost 0 bases to trimming and J lost 4 bases; unmatched junction nucleotides: 8. As DNA, the CDR3 is TGTGCCACCAGCAGAGATTGGGGACAGACCTCCTATGGCTACACCTTC. This codes for CATSRDWGQTSYGYTF.

The J gene is TRBJ2-3, the V gene TRBV27; 11 bases match TRBD2. The J segment lost 1 base and the V segment lost 7 bases, leaving 4 bases of the junction unmatched. Germline CDR1 is MNHEY and CDR2 is SMNVEV (reference sequence). There are 15 residues in the CDR3. This CDR3 reads CASIMTSGGTDTQYF. The DNA of the CDR3 is TGTGCCAGCATTATGACTAGCGGGGGCACAGATACGCAGTATTTT.

This clone was seen only a few times. The chain has TRBV6-5 and TRBJ1-2; TRBD1 aligns across 12 bases. Trimming removed 6 bases from V and 7 bases from J; junction bases left unmatched: 3. The CDR3 runs to 13 residues. The germline V gene has CDR1 MNHEY and CDR2 SVGAGI. The CDR3 DNA reads TGTGCCAGCAGAAAGGGACAGGGGGCTGGCTACACCTTC. This sequence encodes CASRKGQGAGYTF.